This T cell receptor beta chain originates from a study of T cell responses to AZD1222 COVID-19 vaccine. Study-wide context: Second-dose groups at about 4 or about 12 weeks were pooled. Study-wide results and caveats: There were mostly white British donors and more females than males, and clonal diversity was possibly underestimated.

The CDR3 loop spans 16 amino acids. V lost 3 bases and J lost 4; bases outside the gene matches: 9. The germline gives CDR1 KGHSH, CDR2 LQKENI. Method: immunoSEQ multiplex PCR; TCRdb's copy keeps in-frame clones and lacks some. This sample yields about 120,000 clones, of which around 88% are seen a single time; about 10% belongs to the top ten. This clone is a singleton in its sample. Its cognate antigen is unknown. The chain is built from TRBV18 and TRBJ2-3, with 8 bases fitting TRBD1. The sequencing used peripheral blood, collected on day 0 of AZD1222 vaccination. The source of this sequence is an adult in good health. CDR3 bases: TGTGCCAGCTCACCGTTTGGACAGGGTCGTGCAGATACGCAGTATTTT. Translating gives CASSPFGQGRADTQYF.